This T cell receptor beta chain was recorded in a study of cytomegalovirus exposure and HLA in healthy donors. Of note for this clone: Its antigen remains unidentified.

Study results and caveats: In a later analysis, a missense DCLRE1C variant was linked to TCR beta V- and J-gene trimming. High sensitivity and specificity were reportedly achieved when the classifier diagnosed cytomegalovirus status.

13 Jbeta primers and 60 Vbeta primers were used for the PCR. The method was immunoSEQ multiplex PCR; TCRdb's version includes in-frame clones alone and lacks a portion of them. The sample shows roughly 100,000 clones, around 61% of them seen only once. The CDR3 runs to 16 residues. The J segment lost 4 bases and the V segment lost 1 base, leaving 5 bases of the junction unmatched. Germline CDR1 and CDR2: SGHNT and YYREEE (reference sequence). This chain connects TRBV5-4 to TRBJ2-3, with 11 bases matching TRBD1. The sequence was collected from a woman in her forties or fifties in good health and CMV-seronegative. Sequencing was done on a sample of PBMCs. This CDR3 is CASSLRTGGSSDTQYF. As DNA, the CDR3 is TGTGCCAGCAGCTTGAGGACAGGGGGCTCTTCAGATACGCAGTATTTT.